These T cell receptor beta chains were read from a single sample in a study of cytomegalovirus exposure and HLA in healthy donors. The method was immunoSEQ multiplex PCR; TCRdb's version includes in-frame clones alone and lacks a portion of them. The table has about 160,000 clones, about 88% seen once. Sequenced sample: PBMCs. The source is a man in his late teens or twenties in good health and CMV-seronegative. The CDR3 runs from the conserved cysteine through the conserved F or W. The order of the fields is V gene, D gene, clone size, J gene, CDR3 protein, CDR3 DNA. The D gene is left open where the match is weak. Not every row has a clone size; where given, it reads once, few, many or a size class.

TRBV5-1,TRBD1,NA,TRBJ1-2,CASQNPGQGSNGYTF,TGCGCCAGCCAAAACCCGGGACAGGGGTCGAATGGCTACACCTTC
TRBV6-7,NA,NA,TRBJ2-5,CASQKLYRARLKTQYF,TGTGCCAGCCAGAAATTGTACCGGGCCCGACTAAAGACCCAGTACTTC
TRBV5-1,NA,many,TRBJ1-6,CASTEAGDNSPLHF,TGCGCCAGCACGGAGGCCGGGGATAATTCACCCCTCCACTTT
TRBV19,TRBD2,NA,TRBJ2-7,CATSGTSGKLSYEQYF,TGTGCCACCTCCGGGACTAGCGGTAAACTCTCCTACGAGCAGTACTTC
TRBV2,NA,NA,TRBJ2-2,CASSSKTSTGELFF,TGTGCCAGCAGTTCTAAGACTTCCACCGGGGAGCTGTTTTTT
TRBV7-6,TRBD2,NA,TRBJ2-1,CASSTWTSGGNEQFF,TGTGCCAGCAGCACTTGGACTAGCGGGGGGAATGAGCAGTTCTTC
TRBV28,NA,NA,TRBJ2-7,CASSLLRSSYEQYF,TGTGCCAGCAGTTTATTGCGGAGCTCCTACGAGCAGTACTTC
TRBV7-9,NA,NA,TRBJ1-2,CASSSERSRPLGYGYTF,TGTGCCAGCAGCTCCGAACGTTCCAGGCCGCTCGGCTATGGCTACACCTTC
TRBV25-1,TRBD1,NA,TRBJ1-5,CASSGTGGAGQPQHF,TGTGCCAGCAGTGGCACAGGGGGCGCAGGGCAGCCCCAGCATTTT
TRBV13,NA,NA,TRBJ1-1,CASSLGRVTEAFF,TGTGCCAGCAGCTTAGGCCGGGTCACTGAAGCTTTCTTT
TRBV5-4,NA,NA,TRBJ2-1,CASSSRGGASDDEQFF,TGTGCCAGCAGCTCCCGGGGCGGGGCGTCTGACGATGAGCAGTTCTTC
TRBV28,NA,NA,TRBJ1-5,CASSLAGSQPQHF,TGTGCCAGCAGTTTAGCGGGAAGTCAGCCCCAGCATTTT
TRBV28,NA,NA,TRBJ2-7,CASSLFGGAYEQYF,TGTGCCAGCAGTTTATTTGGAGGGGCCTACGAGCAGTACTTC
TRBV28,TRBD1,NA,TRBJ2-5,CASSRDRDGSETQYF,TGTGCCAGCAGTCGGGACAGGGACGGAAGCGAGACCCAGTACTTC
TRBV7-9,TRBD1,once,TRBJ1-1,CASSGGDRVSEAFF,TGTGCCAGCAGCGGAGGGGACAGGGTCTCTGAAGCTTTCTTT
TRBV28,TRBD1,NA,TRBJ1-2,CASSLPTGALGYTF,TGTGCCAGCAGTTTACCCACAGGGGCGCTTGGCTACACCTTC